This T cell receptor (beta chain) is drawn from a study of blood T cell repertoires in COVID-19 (dated by TCRdb to the early 2020s). Turning to the overall study: Samples covering the acute and convalescent phases of COVID-19 were provided by collaborators in the United States, Italy and Spain. The samples were drawn from the first 160 participants of the ongoing ImmuneRACE study and from 1,200 or so subjects provided by 6 global collaborators. Where available, HLA class I and class II types were taken from metadata supplied by the sample provider and were not determined by assay-based typing. Deeply sampled blood TCRbeta repertoires from subjects exposed to, actively infected with, or recovered from COVID-19 were included in the dataset. Nearly every sample came with metadata listing a de-identified subject ID, COVID-19 status, age in years and sex. The repertoires were released in a freely available public database meant as a resource for research on the immune response to SARS-CoV-2. The prospective study material was composed of cDNA or gDNA derived from T cells, B-cell-depleted T cells, or PBMCs. The research as a whole found: The amount of clinical and demographic metadata varied by source and participant and was provided uncurated.

The CDR3 starts with the cysteine, ends with the phenylalanine, and has 15 residues. The kept DNA is CDR3 alone, 45 bases in frame from the first base. Trimming leaves V shorter by 3 bases and J shorter by 3 bases, with the junction holding 3 bases beyond the gene matches. CDR1 and CDR2, looked up from the germline V gene, are KGHDR and SFDVKD. At one collaborating source in Seattle, patients were enrolled during active infection and were followed longitudinally through the course of disease. Collaborating institutions collected whole blood in K2EDTA tubes following their own protocols. For TCRbeta analysis, collaborators shipped samples in one of three forms: frozen whole blood, isolated PBMCs, or DNA extracted from either of those sample types. With respect to this clone: The clone's antigen remains unknown. One base away there is no much larger clone; base qualities are not given.

TCRbeta CDR3 regions were amplified from genomic DNA by means of the immunoSEQ Assay, a bias-controlled multiplex PCR. The study's processing was this. Nucleated cell counts per sample were estimated from amplification of reference gene primers within the assay. To quantify the absolute abundance of each unique TCRbeta CDR3 rearrangement, sequence reads were collapsed and filtered. For each sample, productive Simpson clonality was calculated as the square root of Simpson's diversity index over productive rearrangements. Not all clones reach the TCRdb copy of this immuneACCESS table, which keeps in-frame sequences only. Checked studies attribute under half of the gap to unresolved V genes and leave the rest unexplained. Clone size and the V and J calls come from that table; the DNA yielded D and trimming. Recorded for this sample are some 310,000 clones; roughly nine tenths of them occurred a single time. The ten largest make up 2.9% of the sample.

The rearranged chain carries TRBV24-1 and TRBJ1-1; 10 bases in the junction line up with TRBD1. This sequence was found in a woman in her thirties with COVID-19, enrolled during active disease. The sequenced material came from peripheral blood. The bases are TGTGCCACCAGTGATCCCGGGACAGGGGACACTGAAGCTTTCTTT. This sequence encodes CATSDPGTGDTEAFF.